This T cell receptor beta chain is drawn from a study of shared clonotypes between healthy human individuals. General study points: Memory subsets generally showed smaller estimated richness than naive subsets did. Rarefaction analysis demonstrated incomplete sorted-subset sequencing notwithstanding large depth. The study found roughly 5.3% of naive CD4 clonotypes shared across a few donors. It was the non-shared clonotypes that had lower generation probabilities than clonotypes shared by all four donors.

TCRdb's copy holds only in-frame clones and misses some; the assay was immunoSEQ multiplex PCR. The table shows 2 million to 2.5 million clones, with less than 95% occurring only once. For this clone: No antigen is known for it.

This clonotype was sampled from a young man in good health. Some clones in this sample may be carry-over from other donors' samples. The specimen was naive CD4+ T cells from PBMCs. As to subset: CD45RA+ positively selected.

The CDR3 sequence is CASSLGRSHAEAFF. CDR3 bases: TGTGCCAGCAGCTTAGGGCGCAGTCATGCTGAAGCTTTCTTT. The chain joins TRBV7-2 to TRBJ1-1; D uncertain. Germline assignment: CDR1 SGHTA and CDR2 FQGNSA. This CDR3 has 14 amino acids. The germline V and J ends were trimmed by 1 base and 6 bases, with 12 bases remaining between them.